This T cell receptor (beta chain) came from a study of T-cell memory formation after mild COVID-19. Study-level findings and limits: Clones that shrank (day 15 to 85) were balanced CD4/CD8, whereas later expanders leaned CD4+.

Ten or more counts support this clonotype. The antigen remains unidentified. The trim removed 6 bases at V and 8 bases at J, leaving 15 bases unmatched. The CDR3 totals 15 residues. The authors produced TCR alpha and TCR beta cDNA libraries with sample barcodes and UMIs by 5'RACE using constant-segment primers. TCRdb reanalysed the 5' RACE reads using MiXCR and keeps one entry per CDR3 protein. The data hold around 200,000 distinct CDR3 sequences, with 10% observed a single time. The chain uses TRBV12-3 or TRBV12-4 and TRBJ2-5, with 7 nucleotides matching TRBD1. This TCR came from a man between 18 and 29 years old who had mild COVID-19 (a few samples of this study predate the infection). Cell type and time point are not known. The source material was PBMCs or a T cell subset sorted from them (not recorded which). The CDR3 protein is CASRLRGIQIGTQYF. The CDR3 bases are TGTGCCAGCAGACTCAGGGGGATCCAAATAGGAACCCAGTACTTC.